The clone carrying this T cell receptor (beta chain) was counted only a few times. This sample's TCRbeta library carried unique molecular identifier barcodes. TCRdb recomputed calls from the PCR reads with MiXCR, one row per CDR3 protein. This repertoire shows about 360,000 distinct CDR3 sequences, approximately 12% found once; its top ten account for 4% to 5.5%. This sample was included in a study of T-cell reconstitution after alpha-beta-depleted transplantation in children. The material sequenced was PBMCs, taken from the stem cell graft. This receptor was identified in a human donor who donated a stem cell graft to a child with Fanconi anemia.

The CDR3 DNA is TGCGCCAGCAGCCAAGATTGGGGTTTGACCTACAATGAGCAGTTCTTC. Translated: CASSQDWGLTYNEQFF. The chain recombines TRBV4-3 with TRBJ2-1; D not resolved. Trimming removed 0 bases at V and 2 bases at J, with 11 bases between. Germline V CDR1 and CDR2: LGHNA, YSLEER. The CDR3 covers 16 residues.